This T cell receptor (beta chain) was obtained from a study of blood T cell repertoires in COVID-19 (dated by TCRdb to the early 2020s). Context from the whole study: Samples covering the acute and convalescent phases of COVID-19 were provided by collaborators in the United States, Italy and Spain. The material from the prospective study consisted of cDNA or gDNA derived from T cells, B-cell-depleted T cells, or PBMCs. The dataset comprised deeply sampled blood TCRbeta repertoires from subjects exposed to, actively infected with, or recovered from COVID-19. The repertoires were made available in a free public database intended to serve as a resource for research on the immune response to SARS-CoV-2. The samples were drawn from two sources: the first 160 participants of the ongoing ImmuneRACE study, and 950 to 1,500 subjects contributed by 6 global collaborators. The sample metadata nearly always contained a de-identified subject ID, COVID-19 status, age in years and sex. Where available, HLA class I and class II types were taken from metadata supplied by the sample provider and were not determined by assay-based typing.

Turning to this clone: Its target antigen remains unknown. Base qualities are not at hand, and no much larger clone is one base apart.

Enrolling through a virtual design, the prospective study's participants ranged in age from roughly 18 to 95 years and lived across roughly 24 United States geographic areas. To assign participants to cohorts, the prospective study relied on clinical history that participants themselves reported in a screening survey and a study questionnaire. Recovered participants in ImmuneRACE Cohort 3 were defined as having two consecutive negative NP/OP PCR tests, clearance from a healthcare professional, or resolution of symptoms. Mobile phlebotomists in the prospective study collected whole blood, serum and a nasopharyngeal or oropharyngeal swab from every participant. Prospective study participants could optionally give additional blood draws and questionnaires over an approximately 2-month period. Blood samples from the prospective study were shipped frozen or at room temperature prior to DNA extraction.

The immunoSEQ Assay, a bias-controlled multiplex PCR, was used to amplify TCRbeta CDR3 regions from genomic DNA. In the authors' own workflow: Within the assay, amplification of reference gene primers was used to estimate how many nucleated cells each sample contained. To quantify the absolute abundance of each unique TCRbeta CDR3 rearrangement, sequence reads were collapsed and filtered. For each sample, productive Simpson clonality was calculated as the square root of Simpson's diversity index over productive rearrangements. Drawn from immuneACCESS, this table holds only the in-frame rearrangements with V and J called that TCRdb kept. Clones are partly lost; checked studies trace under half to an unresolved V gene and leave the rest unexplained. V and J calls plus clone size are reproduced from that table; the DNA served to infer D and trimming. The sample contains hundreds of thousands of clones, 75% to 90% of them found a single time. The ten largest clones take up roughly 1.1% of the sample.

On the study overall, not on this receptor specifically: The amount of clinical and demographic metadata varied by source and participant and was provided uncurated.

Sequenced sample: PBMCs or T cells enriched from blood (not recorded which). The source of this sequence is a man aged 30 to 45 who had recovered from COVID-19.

The sequenced DNA: TGTGCCAGCAGTCCGAGGGGGGGATTAGGGTCACCCCTCCACTTT. Its translation is CASSPRGGLGSPLHF. The V and J genes are TRBV6-5 and TRBJ1-6; D gene: possibly TRBD1, on 6 matching bases. The germline V gene sets CDR1 to MNHEY and CDR2 to SVGAGI. There are 15 amino acids in the CDR3, from cysteine to phenylalanine inclusive. Only CDR3 DNA is held: 45 bases, read in frame from base 1. Deletion took 5 bases off V and 10 bases off J, with a span of 18 bases between the germline ends.